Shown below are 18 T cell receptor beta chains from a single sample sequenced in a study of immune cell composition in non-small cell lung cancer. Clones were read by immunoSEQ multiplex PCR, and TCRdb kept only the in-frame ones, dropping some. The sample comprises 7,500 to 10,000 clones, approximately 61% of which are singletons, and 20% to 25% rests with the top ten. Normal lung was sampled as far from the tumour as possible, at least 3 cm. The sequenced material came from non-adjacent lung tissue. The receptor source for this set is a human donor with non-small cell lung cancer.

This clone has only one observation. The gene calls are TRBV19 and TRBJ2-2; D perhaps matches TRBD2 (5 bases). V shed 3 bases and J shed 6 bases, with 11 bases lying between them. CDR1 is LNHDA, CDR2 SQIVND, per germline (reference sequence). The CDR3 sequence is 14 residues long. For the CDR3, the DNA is TGTGCCAGTAGTATCGGCGGACTCGCCGGGGAGCTGTTTTTT. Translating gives CASSIGGLAGELFF.

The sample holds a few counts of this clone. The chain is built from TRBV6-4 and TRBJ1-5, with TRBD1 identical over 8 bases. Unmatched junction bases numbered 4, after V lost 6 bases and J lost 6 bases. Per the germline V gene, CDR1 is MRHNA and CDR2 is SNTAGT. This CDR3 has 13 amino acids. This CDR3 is CASSGQGGQPQHF. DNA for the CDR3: TGTGCCAGCAGCGGACAGGGCGGTCAGCCCCAGCATTTT.

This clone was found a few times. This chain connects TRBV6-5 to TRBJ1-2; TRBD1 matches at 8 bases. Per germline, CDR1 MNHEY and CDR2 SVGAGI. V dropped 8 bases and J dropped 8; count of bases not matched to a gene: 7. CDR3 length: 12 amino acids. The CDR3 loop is CASLPGGGGYTF. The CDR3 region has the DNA TGTGCCAGCCTCCCAGGGGGCGGAGGCTACACCTTC.

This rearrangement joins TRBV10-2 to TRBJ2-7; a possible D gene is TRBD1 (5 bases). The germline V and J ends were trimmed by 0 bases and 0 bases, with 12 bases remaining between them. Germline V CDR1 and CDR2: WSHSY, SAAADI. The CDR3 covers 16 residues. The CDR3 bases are TGCGCCAGCAGTGAGTCTACAGGCGCCATCTCCTACGAGCAGTACTTC. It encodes CASSESTGAISYEQYF.

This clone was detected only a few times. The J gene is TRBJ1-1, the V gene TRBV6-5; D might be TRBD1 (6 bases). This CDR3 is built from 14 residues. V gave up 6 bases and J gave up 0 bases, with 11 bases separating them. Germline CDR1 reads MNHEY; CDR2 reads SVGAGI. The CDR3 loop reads CASRATGLNTEAFF. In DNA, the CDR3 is TGTGCCAGCAGGGCAACAGGGTTGAACACTGAAGCTTTCTTT.

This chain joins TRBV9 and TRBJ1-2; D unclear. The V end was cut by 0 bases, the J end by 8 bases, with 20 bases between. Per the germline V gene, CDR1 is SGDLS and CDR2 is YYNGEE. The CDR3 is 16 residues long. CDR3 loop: CASSVAKWTPPAGYTF. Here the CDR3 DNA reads TGTGCCAGCAGCGTAGCTAAATGGACTCCTCCCGCCGGCTACACCTTC.

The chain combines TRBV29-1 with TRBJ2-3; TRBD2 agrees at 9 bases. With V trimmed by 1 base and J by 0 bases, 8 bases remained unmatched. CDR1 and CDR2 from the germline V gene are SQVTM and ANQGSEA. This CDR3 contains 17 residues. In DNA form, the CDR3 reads TGCAGCGTTGAAGGAGGAATGCTAGCGGGGAGCACAGATACGCAGTATTTT. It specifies CSVEGGMLAGSTDTQYF.

The CDR3 nucleotides are TGTGCCAGCAGTTATAAGGGACAGGCGAATGAGCAGTTCTTC. Translating it yields CASSYKGQANEQFF. The rearrangement links TRBV6-5 to TRBJ2-1; 8 nucleotides align to TRBD1. Germline CDR1 reads MNHEY; CDR2 reads SVGAGI. Losses at the gene ends were 3 bases for V and 7 bases for J; bases not matched to a gene: 5. The CDR3 sequence is 14 residues long.

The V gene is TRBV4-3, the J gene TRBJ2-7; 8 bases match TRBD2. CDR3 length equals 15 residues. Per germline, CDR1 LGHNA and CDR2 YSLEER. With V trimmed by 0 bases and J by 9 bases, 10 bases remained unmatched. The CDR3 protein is CASSQDGGAALGQYF. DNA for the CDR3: TGCGCCAGCAGCCAAGACGGGGGGGCGGCCCTAGGGCAGTACTTC.

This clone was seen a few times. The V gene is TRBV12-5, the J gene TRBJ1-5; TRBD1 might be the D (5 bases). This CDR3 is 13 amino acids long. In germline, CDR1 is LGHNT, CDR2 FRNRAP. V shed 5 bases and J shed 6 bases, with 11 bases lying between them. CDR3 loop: CASGIPTVQPQHF. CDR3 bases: TGTGCTAGTGGTATACCGACAGTTCAGCCCCAGCATTTT.

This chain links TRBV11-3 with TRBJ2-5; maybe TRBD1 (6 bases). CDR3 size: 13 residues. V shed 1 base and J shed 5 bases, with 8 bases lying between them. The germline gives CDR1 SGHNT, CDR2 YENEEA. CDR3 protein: CASSLAGAETQYF. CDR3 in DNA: TGTGCCAGCAGCTTAGCAGGGGCTGAGACCCAGTACTTC.

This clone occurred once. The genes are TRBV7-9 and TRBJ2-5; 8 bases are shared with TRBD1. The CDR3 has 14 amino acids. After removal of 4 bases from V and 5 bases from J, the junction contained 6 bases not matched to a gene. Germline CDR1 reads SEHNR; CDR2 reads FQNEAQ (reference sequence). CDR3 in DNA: TGTGCCAGCAGCTACAACAGGGGGAAGGAGACCCAGTACTTC. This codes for CASSYNRGKETQYF.

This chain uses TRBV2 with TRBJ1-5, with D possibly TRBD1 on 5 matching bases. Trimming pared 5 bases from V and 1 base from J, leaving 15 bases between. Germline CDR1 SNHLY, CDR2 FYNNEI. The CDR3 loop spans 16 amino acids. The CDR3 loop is CASSNQGGRSNQPQHF. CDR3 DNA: TGTGCCAGCAGTAACCAGGGCGGTCGAAGCAATCAGCCCCAGCATTTT.

CDR3 DNA: TGTGCCAGCAGTTATACAGGGGGCGGTCAGCCCCAGCATTTT. Its translation: CASSYTGGGQPQHF. The chain recombines TRBV6-5 with TRBJ1-5, with 9 bases that match TRBD1. Germline CDR1 and CDR2: MNHEY and SVGAGI. The V segment lost 3 bases and the J segment 6 bases; nucleotides outside the gene matches: 3. This CDR3 has 14 amino acids.

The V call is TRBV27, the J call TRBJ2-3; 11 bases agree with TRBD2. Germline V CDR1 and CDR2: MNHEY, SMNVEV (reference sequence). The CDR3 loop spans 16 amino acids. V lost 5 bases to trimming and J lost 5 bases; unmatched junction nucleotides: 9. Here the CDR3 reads CASSIVAGGQGDTQYF. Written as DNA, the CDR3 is TGTGCCAGCAGTATAGTAGCGGGGGGGCAAGGAGATACGCAGTATTTT.

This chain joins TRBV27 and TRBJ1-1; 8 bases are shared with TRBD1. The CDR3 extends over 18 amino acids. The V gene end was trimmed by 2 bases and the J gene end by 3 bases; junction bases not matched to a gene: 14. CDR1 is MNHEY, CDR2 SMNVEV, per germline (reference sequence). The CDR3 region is CASSLLKWTGKADTEAFF. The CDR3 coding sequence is TGTGCCAGCAGTTTACTAAAGTGGACAGGGAAGGCGGACACTGAAGCTTTCTTT.

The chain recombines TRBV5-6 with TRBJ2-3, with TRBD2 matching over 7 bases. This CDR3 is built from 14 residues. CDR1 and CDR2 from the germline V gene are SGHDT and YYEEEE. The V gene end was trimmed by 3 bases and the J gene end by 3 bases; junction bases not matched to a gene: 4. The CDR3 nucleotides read TGTGCCAGCAGCTCCTCGGGGGGTACAGATACGCAGTATTTT. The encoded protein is CASSSSGGTDTQYF. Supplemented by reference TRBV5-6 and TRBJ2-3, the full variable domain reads DAGVTQSPTHLIKTRGQQVTLRCSPKSGHDTVSWYQQALGQGPQFIFQYYEEEERQRGNFPDRFSGHQFPNYSSELNVNALLLGDSALYLCASSSSGGTDTQYFGPGTRLTVL.

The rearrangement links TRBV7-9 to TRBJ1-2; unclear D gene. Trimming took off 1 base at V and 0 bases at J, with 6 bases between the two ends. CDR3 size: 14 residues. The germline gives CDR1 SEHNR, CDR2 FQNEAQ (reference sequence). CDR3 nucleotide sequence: TGTGCCAGCAGCTTAGGGCCAGCTAACTATGGCTACACCTTC. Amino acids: CASSLGPANYGYTF.